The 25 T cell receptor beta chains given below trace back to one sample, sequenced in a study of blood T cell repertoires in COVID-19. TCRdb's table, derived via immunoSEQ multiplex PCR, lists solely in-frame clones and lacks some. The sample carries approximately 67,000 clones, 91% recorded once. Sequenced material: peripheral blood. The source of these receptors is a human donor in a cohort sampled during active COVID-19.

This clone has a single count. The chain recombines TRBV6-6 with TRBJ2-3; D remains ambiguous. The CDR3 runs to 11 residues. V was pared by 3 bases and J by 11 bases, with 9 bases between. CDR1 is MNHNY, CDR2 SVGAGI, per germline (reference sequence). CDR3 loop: CASSYSHQQYF. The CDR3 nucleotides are TGTGCCAGCAGTTATAGCCACCAGCAGTATTTT.

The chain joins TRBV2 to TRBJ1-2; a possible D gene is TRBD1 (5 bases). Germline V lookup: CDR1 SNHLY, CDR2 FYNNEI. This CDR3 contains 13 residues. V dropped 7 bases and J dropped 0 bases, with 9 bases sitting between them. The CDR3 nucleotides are TGTGCCAGCAATCAGGGTGCTAACTATGGCTACACCTTC. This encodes CASNQGANYGYTF.

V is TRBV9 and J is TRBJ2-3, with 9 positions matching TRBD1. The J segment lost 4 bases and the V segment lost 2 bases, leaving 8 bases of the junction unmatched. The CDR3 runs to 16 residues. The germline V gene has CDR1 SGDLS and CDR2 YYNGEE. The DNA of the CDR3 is TGTGCCAGCAGCGTTCGTGGGGACAGGGCGGCAGATACGCAGTATTTT. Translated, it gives CASSVRGDRAADTQYF.

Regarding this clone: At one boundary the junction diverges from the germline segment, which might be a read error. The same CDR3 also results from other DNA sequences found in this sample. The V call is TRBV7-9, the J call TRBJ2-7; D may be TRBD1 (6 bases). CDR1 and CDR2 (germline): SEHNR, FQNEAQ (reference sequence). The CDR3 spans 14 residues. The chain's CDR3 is CASSLQGSFYEQYF. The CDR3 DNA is TGTGCCAGCAGCTTACAGGGGTCCTTCTACGAACAGTACTTC.

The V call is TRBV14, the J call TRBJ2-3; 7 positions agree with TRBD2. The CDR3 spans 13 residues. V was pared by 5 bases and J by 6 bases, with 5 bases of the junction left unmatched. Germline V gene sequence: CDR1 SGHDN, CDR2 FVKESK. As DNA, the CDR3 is TGTGCCAGCAGCGCGGGAGCACCGGATACGCAGTATTTT. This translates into CASSAGAPDTQYF.

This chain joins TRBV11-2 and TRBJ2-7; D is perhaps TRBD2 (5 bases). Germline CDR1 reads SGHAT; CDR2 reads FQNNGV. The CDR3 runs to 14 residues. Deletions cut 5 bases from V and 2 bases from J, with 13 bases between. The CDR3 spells CASSPTREPYEQYF. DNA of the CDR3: TGTGCCAGCAGCCCAACACGGGAACCCTACGAGCAGTACTTC.

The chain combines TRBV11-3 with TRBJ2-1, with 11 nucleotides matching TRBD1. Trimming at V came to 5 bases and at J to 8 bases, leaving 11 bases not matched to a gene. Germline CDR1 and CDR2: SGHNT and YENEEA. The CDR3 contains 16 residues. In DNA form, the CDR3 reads TGTGCCAGCAGCGGAGAAAGCCGGGACAGGGGGTATGAGCAGTTCTTC. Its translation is CASSGESRDRGYEQFF. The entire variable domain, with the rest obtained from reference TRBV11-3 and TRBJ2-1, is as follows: EAGVVQSPRYKIIEKKQPVAFWCNPISGHNTLYWYLQNLGQGPELLIRYENEEAVDDSQLPKDRFSAERLKGVDSTLKIQPAELGDSAVYLCASSGESRDRGYEQFFGPGTRLTVL.

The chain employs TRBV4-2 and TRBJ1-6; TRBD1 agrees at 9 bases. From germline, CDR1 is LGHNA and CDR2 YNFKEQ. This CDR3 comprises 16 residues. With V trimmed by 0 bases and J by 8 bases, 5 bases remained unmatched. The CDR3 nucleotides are TGTGCCAGCAGCCAAGATTGGGGACAGGGACATTCACCCCTCCACTTT. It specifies CASSQDWGQGHSPLHF.

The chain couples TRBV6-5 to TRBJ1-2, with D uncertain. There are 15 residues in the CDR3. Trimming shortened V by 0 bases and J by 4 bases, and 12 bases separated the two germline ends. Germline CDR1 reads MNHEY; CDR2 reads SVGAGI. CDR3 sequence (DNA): TGTGCCAGCAGTTACTCGGCGGGGTCTAGCTATGGCTACACCTTC. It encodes CASSYSAGSSYGYTF.

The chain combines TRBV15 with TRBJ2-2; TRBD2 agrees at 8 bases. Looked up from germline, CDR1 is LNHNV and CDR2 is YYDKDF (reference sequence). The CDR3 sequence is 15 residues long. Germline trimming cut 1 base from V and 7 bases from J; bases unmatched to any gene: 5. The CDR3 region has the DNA TGTGCCACCAGCAGAGGTGATAGCGGGGACGGGGAGCTGTTTTTT. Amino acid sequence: CATSRGDSGDGELFF.

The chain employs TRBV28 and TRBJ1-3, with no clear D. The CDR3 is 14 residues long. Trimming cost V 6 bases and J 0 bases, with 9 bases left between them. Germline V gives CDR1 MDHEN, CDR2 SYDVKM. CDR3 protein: CASSLQVSGNTIYF. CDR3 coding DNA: TGTGCCAGCAGCCTGCAGGTCTCTGGAAACACCATATATTTT.

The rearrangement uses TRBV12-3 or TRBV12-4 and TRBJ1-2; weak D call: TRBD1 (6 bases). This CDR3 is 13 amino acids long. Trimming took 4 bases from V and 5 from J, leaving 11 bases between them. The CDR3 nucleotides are TGTGCCAGCAGTTCAAACAGGGCTTATGGCTACACCTTC. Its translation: CASSSNRAYGYTF.

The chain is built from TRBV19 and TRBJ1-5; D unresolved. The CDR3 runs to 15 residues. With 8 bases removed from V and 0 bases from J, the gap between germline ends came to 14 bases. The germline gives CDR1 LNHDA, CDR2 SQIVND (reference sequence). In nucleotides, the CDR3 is TGTGCCAGTTCCGACGGGGAGTATAGCAATCAGCCCCAGCATTTT. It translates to CASSDGEYSNQPQHF.

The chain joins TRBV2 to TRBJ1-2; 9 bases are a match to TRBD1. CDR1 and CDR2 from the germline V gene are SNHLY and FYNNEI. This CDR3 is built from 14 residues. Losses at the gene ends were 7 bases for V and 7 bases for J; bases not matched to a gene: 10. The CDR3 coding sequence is TGTGCCAGCACCGGCGGGACAGGGCTATCTGGCTACACCTTC. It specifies CASTGGTGLSGYTF.

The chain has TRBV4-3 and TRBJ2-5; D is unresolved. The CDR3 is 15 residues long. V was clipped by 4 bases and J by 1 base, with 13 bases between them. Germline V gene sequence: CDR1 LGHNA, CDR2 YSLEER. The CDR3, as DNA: TGCGCCAGCAGCCGTAACCGCGAGCTCCAAGAGACCCAGTACTTC. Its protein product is CASSRNRELQETQYF.

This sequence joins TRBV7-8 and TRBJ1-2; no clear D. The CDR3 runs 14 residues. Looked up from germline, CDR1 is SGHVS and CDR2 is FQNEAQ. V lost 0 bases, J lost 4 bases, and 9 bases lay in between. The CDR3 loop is CASSLATDFYGYTF. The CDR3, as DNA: TGTGCCAGCAGCTTAGCTACGGACTTCTATGGCTACACCTTC.

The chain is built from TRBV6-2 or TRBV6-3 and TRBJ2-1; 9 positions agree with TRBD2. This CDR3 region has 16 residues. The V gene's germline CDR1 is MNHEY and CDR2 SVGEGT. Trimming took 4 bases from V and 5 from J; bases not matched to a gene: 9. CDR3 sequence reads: CASSSPRGRAHNEQFF. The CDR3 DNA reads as TGTGCCAGCAGTTCCCCCCGCGGGAGGGCCCACAATGAGCAGTTCTTC.

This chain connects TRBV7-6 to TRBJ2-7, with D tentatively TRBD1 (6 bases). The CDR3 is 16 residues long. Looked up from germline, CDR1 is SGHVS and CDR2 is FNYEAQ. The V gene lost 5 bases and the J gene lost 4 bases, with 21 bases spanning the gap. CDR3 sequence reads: CASSPQNRAGVYEQYF. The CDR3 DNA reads TGTGCCAGCAGCCCTCAAAACAGGGCCGGGGTTTACGAGCAGTACTTC.

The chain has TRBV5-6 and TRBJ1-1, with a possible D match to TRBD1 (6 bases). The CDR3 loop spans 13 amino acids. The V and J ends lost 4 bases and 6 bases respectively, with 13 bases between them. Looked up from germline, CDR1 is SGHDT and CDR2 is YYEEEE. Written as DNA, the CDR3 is TGTGCCAGCAGCCTAAACAGGGACCCTGAAGCTTTCTTT. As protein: CASSLNRDPEAFF.

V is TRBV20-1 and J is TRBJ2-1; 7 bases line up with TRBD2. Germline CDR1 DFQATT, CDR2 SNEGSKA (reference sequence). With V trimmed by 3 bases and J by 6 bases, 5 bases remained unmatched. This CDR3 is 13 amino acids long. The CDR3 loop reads CSASGGSRNEQFF. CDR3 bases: TGCAGTGCTAGTGGCGGGAGTCGCAATGAGCAGTTCTTC.

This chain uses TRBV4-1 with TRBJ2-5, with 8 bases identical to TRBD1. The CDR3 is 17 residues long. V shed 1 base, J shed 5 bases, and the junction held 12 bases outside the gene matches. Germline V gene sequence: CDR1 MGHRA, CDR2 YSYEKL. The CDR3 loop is CASSQGRIQGAMETQYF. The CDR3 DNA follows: TGCGCCAGCAGCCAAGGCCGCATCCAGGGGGCTATGGAGACCCAGTACTTC.

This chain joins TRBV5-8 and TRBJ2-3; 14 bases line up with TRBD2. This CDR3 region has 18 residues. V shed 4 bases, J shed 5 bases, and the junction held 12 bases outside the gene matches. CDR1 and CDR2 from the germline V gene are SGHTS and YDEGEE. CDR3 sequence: CASSLGLAGDLRGDTQYF. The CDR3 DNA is TGTGCCAGCAGCCTGGGACTAGCGGGGGACCTAAGGGGAGATACGCAGTATTTT. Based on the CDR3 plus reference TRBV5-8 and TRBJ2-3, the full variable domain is EAGVTQSPTHLIKTRGQQATLRCSPISGHTSVYWYQQALGLGLQFLLWYDEGEERNRGNFPPRFSGRQFPNYSSELNVNALELEDSALYLCASSLGLAGDLRGDTQYFGPGTRLTVL.

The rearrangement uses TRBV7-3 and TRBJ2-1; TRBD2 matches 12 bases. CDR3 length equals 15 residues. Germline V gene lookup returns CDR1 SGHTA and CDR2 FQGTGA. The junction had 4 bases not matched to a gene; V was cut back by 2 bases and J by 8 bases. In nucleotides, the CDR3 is TGTGCCAGCAGCTTATCTAGCGGGAGGGCCTATGAGCAGTTCTTC. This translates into CASSLSSGRAYEQFF.

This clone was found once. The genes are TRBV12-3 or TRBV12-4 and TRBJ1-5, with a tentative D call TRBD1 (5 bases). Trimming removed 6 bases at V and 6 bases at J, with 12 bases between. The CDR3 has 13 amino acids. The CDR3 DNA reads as TGTGCCAGCAGCGGGGGATCGGCTCAGCCCCAGCATTTT. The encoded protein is CASSGGSAQPQHF.

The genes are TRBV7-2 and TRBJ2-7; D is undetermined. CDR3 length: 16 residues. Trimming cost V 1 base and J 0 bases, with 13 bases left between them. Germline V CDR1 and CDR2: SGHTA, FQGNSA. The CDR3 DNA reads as TGTGCCAGCAGCTTAGGACCTGCGGAGAGCTCCTACGAGCAGTACTTC. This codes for CASSLGPAESSYEQYF.